This section outlines one T cell receptor (beta chain) sequence together with its context. The participants were between about 18 and 90 years old and came from some 25 US areas. Assignment of participants to cohorts was predicated upon participant-reported clinical history. The data are from a study of blood T cell repertoires in COVID-19. Background on the study: COVID-19 samples, acute and convalescent, were from the United States, Italy and Spain. T cells, B-cell-depleted T cells, or PBMCs supplied cDNA or gDNA.

V was cut by 5 bases and J by 6 bases, with 17 bases left in between. The CDR3 runs 15 residues. Germline CDR1 SNHLY, CDR2 FYNNEI. The data were produced by immunoSEQ multiplex PCR, yet TCRdb's version contains in-frame clones alone and is incomplete. The sample records some 530,000 clones, 88% being singletons. The chain employs TRBV2 and TRBJ1-5, with a tentative D call TRBD1 (6 bases). The sequence came from a woman in her sixties who had recovered from COVID-19. The sample comprised PBMCs or T cells enriched from blood (not recorded which). CDR3 residues: CASSYQGIGTQPQHF. The CDR3 DNA sequence: TGTGCCAGCAGTTATCAGGGGATCGGTACTCAGCCCCAGCATTTT. The entire variable domain, with the rest obtained from reference TRBV2 and TRBJ1-5, is as follows: EPEVTQTPSHQVTQMGQEVILRCVPISNHLYFYWYRQILGQKVEFLVSFYNNEISEKSEIFDDQFSVERPDGSNFTLKIRSTKLEDSAMYFCASSYQGIGTQPQHFGDGTRLSIL.